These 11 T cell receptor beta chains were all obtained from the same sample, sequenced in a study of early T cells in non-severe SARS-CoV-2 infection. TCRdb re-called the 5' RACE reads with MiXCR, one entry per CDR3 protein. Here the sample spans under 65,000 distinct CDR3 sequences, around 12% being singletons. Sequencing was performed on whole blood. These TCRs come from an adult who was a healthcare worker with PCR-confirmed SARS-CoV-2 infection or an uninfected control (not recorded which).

The CDR3 bases are TGCAGTGCCTGGACCACCGAGGGCAATCAGCCCCAGCATTTT. This gives the protein CSAWTTEGNQPQHF. The chain has TRBV20-1 and TRBJ1-5, with D uncertain. CDR1 is DFQATT and CDR2 is SNEGSKA in the germline V gene (reference sequence). This CDR3 spans 14 amino acids. Trimming removed 6 bases from V and 2 bases from J, with 14 bases in between.

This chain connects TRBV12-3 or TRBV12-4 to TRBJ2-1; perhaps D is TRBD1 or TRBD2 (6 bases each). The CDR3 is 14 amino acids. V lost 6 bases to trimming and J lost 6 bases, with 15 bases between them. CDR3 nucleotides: TGTGCCAGCAGGAGGGGGGCCTTGGCCAATGAGCAGTTCTTC. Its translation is CASRRGALANEQFF.

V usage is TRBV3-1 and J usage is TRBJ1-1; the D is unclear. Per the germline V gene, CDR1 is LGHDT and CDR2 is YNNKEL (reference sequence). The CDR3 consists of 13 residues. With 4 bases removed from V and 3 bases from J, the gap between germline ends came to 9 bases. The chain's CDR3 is CASSPNMDTEAFF. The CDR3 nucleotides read TGTGCCAGCAGCCCAAATATGGACACTGAAGCTTTCTTT.

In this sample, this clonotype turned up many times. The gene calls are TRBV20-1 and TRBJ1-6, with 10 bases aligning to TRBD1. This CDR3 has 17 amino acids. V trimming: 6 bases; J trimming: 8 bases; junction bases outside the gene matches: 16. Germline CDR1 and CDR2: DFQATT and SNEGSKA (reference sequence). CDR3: CSASPGQGTYVDSPLHF. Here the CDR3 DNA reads TGCAGTGCCTCTCCGGGACAGGGGACTTATGTTGATTCACCCCTCCACTTT.

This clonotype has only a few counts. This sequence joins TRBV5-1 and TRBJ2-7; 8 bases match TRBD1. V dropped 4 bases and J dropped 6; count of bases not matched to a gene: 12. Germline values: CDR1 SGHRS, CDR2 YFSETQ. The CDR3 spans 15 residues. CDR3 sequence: CASSVIAGQESEQYF. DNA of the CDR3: TGCGCCAGCAGCGTCATCGCGGGACAGGAGTCCGAGCAGTACTTC.

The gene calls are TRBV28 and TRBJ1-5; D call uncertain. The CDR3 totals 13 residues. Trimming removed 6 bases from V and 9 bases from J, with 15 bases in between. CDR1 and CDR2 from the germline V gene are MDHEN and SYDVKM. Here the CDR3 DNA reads TGTGCCAGCAGAATGGACTGGGGAGGGCCCCAGCATTTT. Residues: CASRMDWGGPQHF.

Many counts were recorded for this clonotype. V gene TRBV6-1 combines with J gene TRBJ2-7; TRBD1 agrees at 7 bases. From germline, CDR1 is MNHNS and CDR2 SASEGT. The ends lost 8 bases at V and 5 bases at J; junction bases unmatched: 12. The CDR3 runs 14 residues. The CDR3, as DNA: TGTGCCAGCTTGACAGGGTGGCAGGGGGACGAGCAGTACTTC. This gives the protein CASLTGWQGDEQYF.

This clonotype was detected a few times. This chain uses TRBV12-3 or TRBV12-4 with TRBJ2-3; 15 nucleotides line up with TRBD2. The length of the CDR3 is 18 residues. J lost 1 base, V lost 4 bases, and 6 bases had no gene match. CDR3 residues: CASSSRTSGGAGTDTQYF. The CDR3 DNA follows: TGTGCCAGCAGTTCGCGGACTAGCGGGGGGGCGGGCACAGATACGCAGTATTTT.

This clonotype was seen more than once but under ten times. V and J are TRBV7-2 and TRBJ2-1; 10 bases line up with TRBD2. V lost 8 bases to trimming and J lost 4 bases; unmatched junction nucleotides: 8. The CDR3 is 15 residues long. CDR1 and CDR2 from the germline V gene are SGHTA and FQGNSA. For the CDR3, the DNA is TGTGCCAGCCTGACCGGGACTAGCGTATACAATGAGCAGTTCTTC. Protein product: CASLTGTSVYNEQFF.

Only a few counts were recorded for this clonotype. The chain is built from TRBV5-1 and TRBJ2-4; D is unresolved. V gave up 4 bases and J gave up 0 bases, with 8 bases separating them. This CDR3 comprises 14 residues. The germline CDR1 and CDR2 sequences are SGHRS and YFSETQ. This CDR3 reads CASSGIIAKNIQYF. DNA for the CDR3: TGCGCCAGCAGCGGCATCATAGCCAAAAACATTCAGTACTTC. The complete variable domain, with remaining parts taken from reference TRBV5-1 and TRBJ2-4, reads KAGVTQTPRYLIKTRGQQVTLSCSPISGHRSVSWYQQTPGQGLQFLFEYFSETQRNKGNFPGRFSGRQFSNSRSEMNVSTLELGDSALYLCASSGIIAKNIQYFGAGTRLSVL.

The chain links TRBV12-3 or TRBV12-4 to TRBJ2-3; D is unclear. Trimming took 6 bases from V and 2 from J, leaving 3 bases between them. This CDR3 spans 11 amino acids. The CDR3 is CASRNTDTQYF. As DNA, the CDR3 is TGTGCCAGCAGGAACACAGATACGCAGTATTTT.